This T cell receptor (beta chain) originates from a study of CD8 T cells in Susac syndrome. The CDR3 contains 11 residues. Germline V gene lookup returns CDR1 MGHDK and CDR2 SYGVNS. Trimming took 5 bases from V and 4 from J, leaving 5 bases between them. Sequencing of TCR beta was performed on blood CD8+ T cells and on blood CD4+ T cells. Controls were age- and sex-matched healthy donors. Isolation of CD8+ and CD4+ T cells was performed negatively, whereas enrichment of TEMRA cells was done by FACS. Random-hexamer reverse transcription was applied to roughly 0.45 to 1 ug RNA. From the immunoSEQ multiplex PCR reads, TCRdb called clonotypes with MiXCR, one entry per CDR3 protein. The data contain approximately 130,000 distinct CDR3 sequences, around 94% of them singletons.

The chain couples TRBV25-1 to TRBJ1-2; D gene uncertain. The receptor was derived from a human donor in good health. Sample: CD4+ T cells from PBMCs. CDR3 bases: TGTGCCAGCAGTAATGTCTATGGCTACACCTTC. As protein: CASSNVYGYTF.